This T cell receptor beta chain was identified in a study of regulatory T cells in long-lasting Graves disease. The time point here: newly diagnosed GD, antithyroid drugs for less than 3 months. PBMC RNA was the source of the TCR library. In this sample, this clonotype turned up a few times. A much larger clone sits a single nucleotide away, making a read error possible. This CDR3 has 17 residues. Per germline, CDR1 MNHNS and CDR2 SASEGT. The authors built TCR beta libraries using iRepertoire HTBI primers and Arm-PCR of CDR3 regions. TCRdb ran MiXCR on the multiplex PCR reads and lists one entry per CDR3 protein. The sample holds roughly 220,000 distinct CDR3 sequences, about 16% seen once.

Sequenced here: peripheral blood mononuclear cells (PBMCs), sampled at new diagnosis, from a patient treated with antithyroid drugs. The sequence came from a female donor with Graves disease. The V gene is TRBV6-1, the J gene TRBJ2-1, with 9 positions matching TRBD1. CDR3 amino acids: CTSSGTGGTGKNNEQFF. In nucleotides, the CDR3 is TGTACCAGCAGTGGTACTGGGGGGACAGGGAAAAACAATGAGCAGTTCTTC.